Following are 16 T cell receptor beta chains from one sample sequenced in a study of blood T cell repertoires in COVID-19. Clones were read by immunoSEQ multiplex PCR, and TCRdb kept only the in-frame ones, dropping some. Of tens of thousands of clones listed, around 88% are singletons. The sequencing sample was made of peripheral blood. The receptor set was obtained from a man between 60 and 75 years old with acute or convalescent COVID-19.

The chain couples TRBV6-1 to TRBJ1-2, with no clear D. Between the trimmed V and J ends, which lost 2 bases and 4 bases, there was a span of 11 bases. Germline CDR1 is MNHNS and CDR2 is SASEGT. This CDR3 spans 14 amino acids. The CDR3 here is CASSELGSLYGYTF. As DNA, the CDR3 is TGTGCCAGCAGTGAATTGGGCAGCCTCTATGGCTACACCTTC.

The rearrangement joins TRBV4-3 to TRBJ2-7, with 12 bases aligning to TRBD2. In germline, CDR1 is LGHNA, CDR2 YSLEER. V shed 1 base and J 3 bases; nucleotides not matched to a gene: 4. CDR3 length: 16 residues. The CDR3 DNA is TGCGCCAGCAGCCAAGGCGAGACTAGCGGGGGCTACGAGCAGTACTTC. Translated: CASSQGETSGGYEQYF.

The chain is built from TRBV27 and TRBJ1-2; 9 bases are a match to TRBD1. The CDR3 has 12 residues. The germline V gene encodes CDR1 MNHEY and CDR2 SMNVEV (reference sequence). V lost 8 bases and J lost 8; bases outside the gene matches: 6. For the CDR3, the DNA is TGTGCCAGCGGGACAGGGAATGGGGGCTACACCTTC. Translated: CASGTGNGGYTF.

V gene TRBV4-3 combines with J gene TRBJ2-7, with D possibly TRBD2 on 5 matching bases. Trimming stripped 1 base from V and 3 bases from J, with 10 bases between. The CDR3 contains 14 residues. Germline CDR1 LGHNA, CDR2 YSLEER. CDR3 region: CASSQGTGIYEQYF. The DNA for the CDR3 is TGCGCCAGCAGCCAAGGGACTGGGATCTACGAGCAGTACTTC.

This clone has more than one count but fewer than ten. The chain is built from TRBV25-1 and TRBJ2-7; D might be TRBD2 (5 bases). This CDR3 has 15 residues. The V and J ends lost 2 bases and 3 bases respectively, with 14 bases between them. Germline CDR1 MGHDK, CDR2 SYGVNS. The CDR3 sequence is CASSEGSSGIYEQYF. As DNA, the CDR3 is TGTGCCAGCAGTGAAGGTTCATCGGGGATCTACGAGCAGTACTTC.

This chain links TRBV2 with TRBJ1-4; D may be TRBD1 (5 bases). There are 13 residues in the CDR3. Germline loops: CDR1 SNHLY, CDR2 FYNNEI. V lost 8 bases to trimming and J lost 7 bases, with 14 bases between them. The CDR3 spells CASRGTLGEKLFF. For the CDR3, the DNA is TGTGCCAGCCGGGGGACCCTTGGTGAAAAACTGTTTTTT.

V gene TRBV9 combines with J gene TRBJ1-6; D possibly corresponds to TRBD1 (6 bases). Germline CDR1 reads SGDLS; CDR2 reads YYNGEE. The CDR3 has 15 residues. Trimming cost V 3 bases and J 6 bases, with 13 bases left between them. The CDR3 sequence is CASSAQGISNSPLHF. CDR3 DNA: TGTGCCAGCAGCGCCCAGGGGATATCTAATTCACCCCTCCACTTT. Using reference TRBV9 and TRBJ1-6 for the parts outside the CDR3, the full variable domain is DSGVTQTPKHLITATGQRVTLRCSPRSGDLSVYWYQQSLDQGLQFLIQYYNGEERAKGNILERFSAQQFPDLHSELNLSSLELGDSALYFCASSAQGISNSPLHFGNGTRLTVT.

The chain combines TRBV7-2 with TRBJ1-1; no clear D. The CDR3 consists of 13 residues. Trimming pared 2 bases from V and 11 bases from J, leaving 15 bases between. The germline CDR1 and CDR2 sequences are SGHTA and FQGNSA. The DNA of the CDR3 is TGTGCCAGCAGCTTAACCAACCCGGGTTTGGCTTTCTTT. Encoded protein: CASSLTNPGLAFF.

The gene calls are TRBV4-3 and TRBJ1-6; D call uncertain. The CDR3 is 14 residues long. Deletions cut 3 bases from V and 7 bases from J, with 10 bases between. Germline V gene lookup returns CDR1 LGHNA and CDR2 YSLEER. CDR3 sequence (DNA): TGCGCCAGCAGCCAGCAGACGGGAAATTCACCCCTCCACTTT. Amino acids: CASSQQTGNSPLHF.

In DNA form, the CDR3 reads TGTGCCAGCGGATCAGGGACCTACGAGCAGTACTTC. It specifies CASGSGTYEQYF. The chain combines TRBV2 with TRBJ2-7, with D possibly being TRBD1 (5 bases). Trimming removed 8 bases at V and 2 bases at J, with 10 bases between. The V gene's germline CDR1 is SNHLY and CDR2 FYNNEI. The CDR3 consists of 12 residues.

The sample holds a few counts of this clone. The chain is built from TRBV27 and TRBJ1-2; 7 nucleotides agree with TRBD1. Germline assignment: CDR1 MNHEY and CDR2 SMNVEV (reference sequence). The CDR3 runs 19 residues. The trim removed 2 bases at V and 6 bases at J, leaving 21 bases unmatched. The DNA for the CDR3 is TGTGCCAGCAGTTTACCGGGGGGGGGAGACAGGGACGCTCTTCATGGCTACACCTTC. This translates into CASSLPGGGDRDALHGYTF.

The chain links TRBV11-1 to TRBJ2-1, with TRBD2 matching over 11 bases. Germline CDR1 is SGHAT and CDR2 is FQDESV (reference sequence). J lost 8 bases, V lost 1 base, and 4 bases had no gene match. CDR3 length: 15 amino acids. The CDR3 spells CASSLGLAGWDEQFF. The CDR3 bases are TGTGCCAGCAGCTTAGGACTAGCGGGGTGGGATGAGCAGTTCTTC.

J is TRBJ1-6 and V is TRBV5-8, with 7 positions matching TRBD1. The CDR3 sequence is 16 residues long. CDR1 SGHTS and CDR2 YDEGEE come from the germline V gene. V lost 0 bases and J lost 7; bases outside the gene matches: 7. This CDR3 is CASSLEGTAWNSPLHF. CDR3 bases: TGTGCCAGCAGCTTGGAAGGGACAGCCTGGAATTCACCCCTCCACTTT.

The chain joins TRBV19 to TRBJ1-2, with a possible D match to TRBD1 (6 bases). The V end was cut by 8 bases, the J end by 3 bases, with 16 bases between. There are 14 residues in the CDR3. Germline lookup yields CDR1 LNHDA and CDR2 SQIVND (reference sequence). The CDR3 sequence: CASHERGTYYGYTF. The CDR3 nucleotides are TGTGCCAGTCACGAGAGGGGGACATACTATGGCTACACCTTC. The full variable domain, completed using reference TRBV19 and TRBJ1-2, is DGGITQSPKYLFRKEGQNVTLSCEQNLNHDAMYWYRQDPGQGLRLIYYSQIVNDFQKGDIAEGYSVSREKKESFPLTVTSAQKNPTAFYLCASHERGTYYGYTFGSGTRLTVV.

The chain links TRBV19 to TRBJ1-1; no clear D. The CDR3 totals 16 residues. Deletions cut 1 base from V and 11 bases from J, with 23 bases between. Looked up from germline, CDR1 is LNHDA and CDR2 is SQIVND (reference sequence). CDR3: CASSIAVVHPTLAAFF. The CDR3 DNA follows: TGTGCCAGTAGTATAGCGGTGGTTCATCCCACCCTTGCGGCTTTCTTT.

The J gene is TRBJ1-1, the V gene TRBV28, with D tentatively TRBD1 (6 bases). The CDR3 consists of 12 residues. The V gene lost 5 bases and the J gene lost 7 bases, with 11 bases spanning the gap. The germline V gene encodes CDR1 MDHEN and CDR2 SYDVKM. The CDR3, as DNA: TGTGCCAGCAGTGCTGACAGGTTTGAAGCTTTCTTT. Translation: CASSADRFEAFF.